The 28 T cell receptor beta chains in this list originate from one sample, sequenced in a study of blood T cell repertoires in COVID-19. TCRdb's copy holds only in-frame clones and misses some; the assay was immunoSEQ multiplex PCR. This table has some 64,000 clones, roughly three quarters appearing once. The specimen was peripheral blood. Every receptor here comes from a woman older than 75 with active or convalescent COVID-19.

Written as DNA, the CDR3 is TGTGCCAGTAGTCCACAGCGGGGGGGCCCGCCAGATACGCAGTATTTT. Protein product: CASSPQRGGPPDTQYF. The rearrangement joins TRBV19 to TRBJ2-3; 10 nucleotides align to TRBD2. The CDR3 extends over 16 amino acids. V lost 5 bases and J lost 4; bases outside the gene matches: 9. Germline loops: CDR1 LNHDA, CDR2 SQIVND (reference sequence). Combining the CDR3 with reference TRBV19 and TRBJ2-3 gives the whole variable domain DGGITQSPKYLFRKEGQNVTLSCEQNLNHDAMYWYRQDPGQGLRLIYYSQIVNDFQKGDIAEGYSVSREKKESFPLTVTSAQKNPTAFYLCASSPQRGGPPDTQYFGPGTRLTVL.

The sample holds a few counts of this clone. The CDR3 bases are TGTGCCAGCAGCCCCGACCGGGACAGAACCTACGAGCAGTACTTC. Residues: CASSPDRDRTYEQYF. The chain couples TRBV14 to TRBJ2-7; 7 nucleotides line up with TRBD1. CDR1 and CDR2 from the germline V gene are SGHDN and FVKESK. The V segment lost 4 bases and the J segment 2 bases; nucleotides outside the gene matches: 8. The CDR3 is 15 residues long.

The V gene is TRBV19, the J gene TRBJ1-1; TRBD1 might be the D (5 bases). Per germline, CDR1 LNHDA and CDR2 SQIVND (reference sequence). V lost 3 bases and J lost 1, with 9 bases in between. This CDR3 region has 14 residues. The CDR3 reads CASSIGRGNTEAFF. For the CDR3, the DNA is TGTGCCAGTAGTATTGGGAGGGGGAACACTGAAGCTTTCTTT.

The V gene is TRBV5-1, the J gene TRBJ1-6, with D perhaps matching TRBD1 (6 bases). Germline V gives CDR1 SGHRS, CDR2 YFSETQ. Trimming pared 2 bases from V and 6 bases from J, leaving 12 bases between. The CDR3 spans 15 residues. CDR3 protein: CASSFSGDTNSPLHF. The CDR3 DNA reads as TGCGCCAGCAGCTTTTCAGGGGACACTAATTCACCCCTCCACTTT.

CDR3 sequence (DNA): TGTGCCAGCAGAGCCGGGGGGGCAGAGACCCAGTACTTC. It specifies CASRAGGAETQYF. The chain combines TRBV6-5 with TRBJ2-5; TRBD2 aligns across 8 bases. CDR1 and CDR2 (germline): MNHEY, SVGAGI. This CDR3 is built from 13 residues. J lost 4 bases, V lost 6 bases, and 4 bases had no gene match.

This sequence joins TRBV6-5 and TRBJ1-1; TRBD1 is a possible D gene (5 bases). This CDR3 has 16 residues. Germline V CDR1 and CDR2: MNHEY, SVGAGI. Trimming removed 0 bases from V and 1 base from J, with 12 bases in between. The CDR3 loop is CASSYSQGLENTEAFF. CDR3 DNA sequence: TGTGCCAGCAGTTACTCGCAGGGACTGGAGAACACTGAAGCTTTCTTT.

The sample holds a few counts of this clone. V gene TRBV5-1 combines with J gene TRBJ1-2, with 10 bases fitting TRBD1. CDR1 is SGHRS, CDR2 YFSETQ, per germline. The V gene end was trimmed by 4 bases and the J gene end by 8 bases; junction bases not matched to a gene: 8. This CDR3 region has 14 residues. For the CDR3, the DNA is TGCGCCAGCAGCCCTATCGGGACAGGGGAAGGCTACACCTTC. Translated: CASSPIGTGEGYTF.

The chain recombines TRBV5-1 with TRBJ1-2, with a possible D match to TRBD1 (6 bases). This CDR3 has 14 residues. In germline, CDR1 is SGHRS, CDR2 YFSETQ. Trimming took off 4 bases at V and 4 bases at J, with 14 bases between the two ends. CDR3 amino acids: CASSPLQGSYGYTF. In nucleotides, the CDR3 is TGCGCCAGCAGCCCCTTACAGGGAAGCTATGGCTACACCTTC. Together with reference TRBV5-1 and TRBJ1-2, the CDR3 gives the full variable domain: KAGVTQTPRYLIKTRGQQVTLSCSPISGHRSVSWYQQTPGQGLQFLFEYFSETQRNKGNFPGRFSGRQFSNSRSEMNVSTLELGDSALYLCASSPLQGSYGYTFGSGTRLTVV.

V usage is TRBV9 and J usage is TRBJ1-2; 8 bases fit TRBD1. Germline V lookup: CDR1 SGDLS, CDR2 YYNGEE. The CDR3 is 13 residues long. With V trimmed by 0 bases and J by 8 bases, 3 bases remained unmatched. CDR3 sequence (DNA): TGTGCCAGCAGCGTAGATCCAGGGGGCGGCTACACCTTC. Amino acid sequence: CASSVDPGGGYTF.

About this clone itself: Distinct nucleotide sequences in the sample also encode this CDR3. V and J are TRBV5-1 and TRBJ1-1; tentative D call: TRBD1 (5 bases). V was cut by 3 bases and J by 1 base, with 7 bases left in between. The CDR3 length is 13 residues. Germline lookup yields CDR1 SGHRS and CDR2 YFSETQ. DNA for the CDR3: TGCGCCAGCAGCTCGCAGGGGAACACTGAAGCTTTCTTT. This translates into CASSSQGNTEAFF.

J is TRBJ1-5 and V is TRBV6-2 or TRBV6-3; 10 bases align to TRBD1. Per the germline V gene, CDR1 is MNHEY and CDR2 is SVGEGT. The CDR3 is 16 amino acids. V was pared by 4 bases and J by 5 bases, with 8 bases of the junction left unmatched. The CDR3 sequence is CASSSYRDRGHQPQHF. In DNA, the CDR3 is TGTGCCAGCAGTTCCTACCGGGACAGGGGACATCAGCCCCAGCATTTT.

The chain is built from TRBV2 and TRBJ2-1; 8 bases align to TRBD2. The germline CDR1 and CDR2 sequences are SNHLY and FYNNEI. This CDR3 comprises 15 residues. Trimming removed 7 bases from V and 9 bases from J; junction bases left unmatched: 14. DNA for the CDR3: TGTGCCAGCAAACGGGGCGGGGGGCCTAGTCCTGAGCAGTTCTTC. It encodes CASKRGGGPSPEQFF.

The chain carries TRBV15 and TRBJ2-1; 13 bases match TRBD2. With 3 bases clipped from V and 7 bases from J, the junction kept 9 bases outside the gene matches. Germline loops: CDR1 LNHNV, CDR2 YYDKDF (reference sequence). This CDR3 is built from 17 residues. CDR3: CATSSGSTSGGKNEQFF. Here the CDR3 DNA reads TGTGCCACCAGCAGTGGGTCGACTAGCGGGGGGAAGAATGAGCAGTTCTTC.

The CDR3 DNA sequence: TGCGCCAGCAACCCGATGCGGGGGGCTGGTAAGTATGAGAACACTGAAGCTTTCTTT. Translating it yields CASNPMRGAGKYENTEAFF. The chain carries TRBV5-1 and TRBJ1-1; maybe TRBD1 (6 bases). In germline, CDR1 is SGHRS, CDR2 YFSETQ. This CDR3 spans 19 amino acids. Between the trimmed V and J ends, which lost 6 bases and 1 base, there was a span of 28 bases.

V is TRBV7-2 and J is TRBJ1-3; 7 bases are shared with TRBD1. The germline V gene encodes CDR1 SGHTA and CDR2 FQGNSA. Germline trimming cut 2 bases from V and 3 bases from J; bases unmatched to any gene: 4. The CDR3 runs to 15 residues. The CDR3 DNA reads as TGTGCCAGCAGCTTACAGTCAGGGGGTGGAAACACCATATATTTT. This sequence encodes CASSLQSGGGNTIYF. The variable domain in full, with the rest retrieved from reference TRBV7-2 and TRBJ1-3, is GAGVSQSPSNKVTEKGKDVELRCDPISGHTALYWYRQSLGQGLEFLIYFQGNSAPDKSGLPSDRFSAERTGGSVSTLTIQRTQQEDSAVYLCASSLQSGGGNTIYFGEGSWLTVV.

V usage is TRBV6-5 and J usage is TRBJ1-1; D is perhaps TRBD1 (6 bases). This CDR3 has 14 amino acids. From germline, CDR1 is MNHEY and CDR2 SVGAGI. V was trimmed by 7 bases and J by 2 bases, leaving 14 bases between them. CDR3 in DNA: TGTGCCAGCAATGCCAGGGGATCCAACACTGAAGCTTTCTTT. It is translated as CASNARGSNTEAFF.

The chain couples TRBV6-5 to TRBJ1-5; 10 nucleotides match TRBD1. Unmatched junction bases numbered 5, after V lost 6 bases and J lost 6 bases. CDR1 and CDR2 from the germline V gene are MNHEY and SVGAGI. The CDR3 contains 14 residues. The CDR3 loop is CASSGDRGAQPQHF. The CDR3 DNA sequence: TGTGCCAGCAGCGGGGACAGGGGTGCTCAGCCCCAGCATTTT.

This clone appeared a single time. CDR3 amino acids: CASSLQGYEQYF. The CDR3 region has the DNA TGTGCCAGCAGCCTACAGGGTTACGAGCAGTACTTC. The V gene is TRBV7-9, the J gene TRBJ2-7; D may be TRBD1 (6 bases). Trimming pared 5 bases from V and 4 bases from J, leaving 9 bases between. Germline CDR1 and CDR2: SEHNR and FQNEAQ (reference sequence). This CDR3 is built from 12 residues. Variable domain in full (rest from reference TRBV7-9 and TRBJ2-7): DTGVSQNPRHKITKRGQNVTFRCDPISEHNRLYWYRQTLGQGPEFLTYFQNEAQLEKSRLLSDRFSAERPKGSFSTLEIQRTEQGDSAMYLCASSLQGYEQYFGPGTRLTVT.

The rearrangement links TRBV19 to TRBJ2-5, with a tentative D call TRBD2 (5 bases). The V gene's germline CDR1 is LNHDA and CDR2 SQIVND (reference sequence). This CDR3 has 12 residues. V was pared by 5 bases and J by 2 bases, with 6 bases between. The CDR3 spells CASSRGQETQYF. The CDR3 DNA follows: TGTGCCAGTAGTCGAGGGCAAGAGACCCAGTACTTC. Full variable domain (remainder filled in from reference TRBV19 and TRBJ2-5): DGGITQSPKYLFRKEGQNVTLSCEQNLNHDAMYWYRQDPGQGLRLIYYSQIVNDFQKGDIAEGYSVSREKKESFPLTVTSAQKNPTAFYLCASSRGQETQYFGPGTRLLVL.

The chain links TRBV6-5 to TRBJ2-7, with TRBD1 as a possible D gene (6 bases). Germline CDR1 MNHEY, CDR2 SVGAGI. CDR3 length: 14 amino acids. Between the trimmed V and J ends, which lost 7 bases and 7 bases, there was a span of 20 bases. CDR3 amino acids: CASNQDSRFGEQYF. The CDR3 bases are TGTGCCAGCAACCAGGACAGTCGCTTCGGGGAGCAGTACTTC.

This rearrangement joins TRBV11-3 to TRBJ2-3; 10 nucleotides agree with TRBD1. V shed 5 bases and J 6 bases; nucleotides not matched to a gene: 5. The length of the CDR3 is 14 residues. Germline CDR1 and CDR2: SGHNT and YENEEA. CDR3 DNA: TGTGCCAGCAGCCCGCGACAGGGGGCGGATACGCAGTATTTT. Translating it yields CASSPRQGADTQYF.

The chain joins TRBV15 to TRBJ2-5, with TRBD1 matching 9 bases. The CDR3 extends over 14 amino acids. In germline, CDR1 is LNHNV, CDR2 YYDKDF (reference sequence). With V trimmed by 1 base and J by 5 bases, 2 bases remained unmatched. CDR3 loop: CATSRGGQGETQYF. The DNA for the CDR3 is TGTGCCACCAGCAGAGGAGGACAGGGGGAGACCCAGTACTTC.

The chain is built from TRBV12-5 and TRBJ2-1; 10 nucleotides line up with TRBD1. V lost 0 bases to trimming and J lost 6 bases; unmatched junction nucleotides: 8. This CDR3 spans 17 amino acids. Germline-derived CDR1 and CDR2 are LGHNT and FRNRAP. CDR3 DNA sequence: TGTGCTAGTGGTTTGGTATTGGAGGGACAGGGGATCAATGAGCAGTTCTTC. It translates to CASGLVLEGQGINEQFF.

In this sample, this clone turned up a few times. The CDR3 reads CASSLVGGVAGELFF. CDR3 DNA: TGCGCCAGCAGCTTGGTAGGGGGCGTCGCCGGGGAGCTGTTTTTT. The V gene is TRBV5-1, the J gene TRBJ2-2; 7 bases match TRBD1. J was trimmed by 6 bases and V by 0 bases; bases with no gene match: 5. This CDR3 has 15 residues. CDR1 SGHRS and CDR2 YFSETQ come from the germline V gene.

This clone was seen more than once but under ten times. The V and J genes are TRBV7-9 and TRBJ2-2; no firm D call. This CDR3 comprises 15 residues. Trimming took off 1 base at V and 1 base at J, with 7 bases between the two ends. From germline, CDR1 is SEHNR and CDR2 FQNEAQ (reference sequence). The CDR3 sequence is CASSLDRGNTGELFF. CDR3 in DNA: TGTGCCAGCAGCTTAGACCGCGGGAACACCGGGGAGCTGTTTTTT. The full variable domain, in which reference TRBV7-9 and TRBJ2-2 provide the parts outside the CDR3, is DTGVSQNPRHKITKRGQNVTFRCDPISEHNRLYWYRQTLGQGPEFLTYFQNEAQLEKSRLLSDRFSAERPKGSFSTLEIQRTEQGDSAMYLCASSLDRGNTGELFFGEGSRLTVL.

V is TRBV7-2 and J is TRBJ2-7, with a possible D match to TRBD1 (5 bases). The V end lost 1 base, the J end lost 6 bases, and 16 bases lay between the germline ends. This CDR3 region has 15 residues. Germline V gives CDR1 SGHTA, CDR2 FQGNSA. The CDR3 is CASSLVIGVEFEQYF. CDR3 nucleotides: TGTGCCAGCAGCTTAGTGATAGGGGTAGAGTTCGAGCAGTACTTC. Complete variable domain (other parts from reference TRBV7-2 and TRBJ2-7): GAGVSQSPSNKVTEKGKDVELRCDPISGHTALYWYRQSLGQGLEFLIYFQGNSAPDKSGLPSDRFSAERTGGSVSTLTIQRTQQEDSAVYLCASSLVIGVEFEQYFGPGTRLTVT.

In its sample, this clone was seen once. The chain uses TRBV2 and TRBJ1-1; a weak D match, TRBD1 (5 bases). The CDR3 is made up of 13 amino acids. CDR1 SNHLY and CDR2 FYNNEI come from the germline V gene. Trimming shortened V by 7 bases and J by 1 base, and 10 bases separated the two germline ends. The CDR3 DNA reads as TGTGCCAGCATGGAAGGGGCGAACACTGAAGCTTTCTTT. The encoded protein is CASMEGANTEAFF. Full variable domain (rest looked up from reference TRBV2 and TRBJ1-1): EPEVTQTPSHQVTQMGQEVILRCVPISNHLYFYWYRQILGQKVEFLVSFYNNEISEKSEIFDDQFSVERPDGSNFTLKIRSTKLEDSAMYFCASMEGANTEAFFGQGTRLTVV.

The genes are TRBV28 and TRBJ1-5; D not resolved. CDR1 is MDHEN and CDR2 is SYDVKM in the germline V gene. The length of the CDR3 is 15 residues. Trimming stripped 3 bases from V and 4 bases from J, with 13 bases between. The CDR3 region has the DNA TGTGCCAGCAGTTTTTTTCGCAGCGGAAATCAGCCCCAGCATTTT. Translation: CASSFFRSGNQPQHF.